The rows below give T cell receptor beta chains drawn from one sample of a study of blood T cell repertoires in COVID-19. Sequenced by immunoSEQ multiplex PCR; TCRdb stores in-frame clones only, minus some. This table has 250,000 to 300,000 clones, approximately 85% appearing once. Sequencing was carried out using peripheral blood. These receptors were collected from a woman in her 70s with acute or convalescent COVID-19. Both conserved end residues are part of each CDR3. A D gene is named only where the DNA matches it firmly. The size field is filled for only some rows; it gives once, few, many or a size class.

j_call,v_call,clone_size,d_call,cdr3_aa,cdr3_nt
TRBJ2-7,TRBV7-8,.,.,CASSLDSSYEQYF,TGTGCCAGCAGCTTGGACAGCTCCTACGAGCAGTACTTC
TRBJ2-5,TRBV5-6,.,.,CASSDSWAGTQYF,TGTGCCAGCAGCGATAGCTGGGCGGGGACCCAGTACTTC
TRBJ2-7,TRBV30,.,.,CAWSRSPSSYEQYF,TGTGCCTGGAGTCGAAGCCCTAGCTCCTACGAGCAGTACTTC
TRBJ2-3,TRBV19,.,.,CASSIRAPTSTDTQYF,TGTGCCAGTAGTATCAGAGCGCCTACTAGCACAGATACGCAGTATTTT
TRBJ2-3,TRBV10-3,.,TRBD2,CAISDTPGLAGGTDTQYF,TGTGCCATCAGTGACACACCGGGACTAGCGGGGGGAACCGATACGCAGTATTTT
TRBJ1-2,TRBV12-3/TRBV12-4,.,TRBD1,CASTDRVAGYTF,TGTGCCAGCACCGACAGGGTAGCCGGCTACACCTTC
TRBJ2-3,TRBV7-8,.,.,CASSPARLWGGYTDTQYF,TGTGCCAGCAGCCCAGCAAGGCTATGGGGCGGATACACAGATACGCAGTATTTT
TRBJ2-2,TRBV6-6,few,TRBD1,CASSFDRVGGELFF,TGTGCCAGCAGTTTCGACAGGGTTGGCGGGGAGCTGTTTTTT
TRBJ2-3,TRBV3-1/TRBV3-2,.,.,CASSLMLATDTQYF,TGTGCCAGCAGCCTAATGCTGGCCACAGATACGCAGTATTTT
TRBJ1-2,TRBV4-1,once,TRBD1,CASSPRAAGGQGYTF,TGCGCCAGCAGCCCCCGGGCGGCAGGGGGGCAGGGCTACACCTTC
TRBJ1-5,TRBV2,.,.,CASRVDSLSNQPQHF,TGTGCCAGCAGGGTCGACAGCCTAAGCAATCAGCCCCAGCATTTT
TRBJ2-7,TRBV9,.,.,CASSVGGRADYEQYF,TGTGCCAGCAGCGTAGGTGGGCGGGCGGACTACGAGCAGTACTTC
TRBJ2-5,TRBV5-4,.,.,CASSLGSDRLRTQYF,TGTGCCAGCAGCTTGGGATCCGACAGGCTGAGGACCCAGTACTTC
TRBJ2-3,TRBV5-6,once,.,CASSAARTSTDTQYF,TGTGCCAGCAGCGCGGCCCGAACTAGCACAGATACGCAGTATTTT
TRBJ2-7,TRBV5-1,.,.,CASSQTGGVEQYF,TGCGCCAGCAGCCAGACAGGCGGCGTCGAGCAGTACTTC
TRBJ1-2,TRBV27,once,.,CATRGGQPRNYGYTF,TGTGCCACTCGTGGGGGCCAGCCTCGTAACTATGGCTACACCTTC
TRBJ1-2,TRBV5-1,.,.,CASSPGGVYGYTF,TGCGCCAGCAGCCCGGGGGGCGTGTATGGCTACACCTTC
TRBJ1-5,TRBV19,.,.,CASDRSRGNNQPQHF,TGTGCCAGTGACCGCTCGCGGGGGAACAATCAGCCCCAGCATTTT
TRBJ2-7,TRBV7-8,once,.,CASSLGRRPREQYF,TGTGCCAGCAGCTTAGGGAGGAGGCCGCGGGAGCAGTACTTC
TRBJ1-1,TRBV5-1,.,.,CASSLGRTEAFF,TGCGCCAGCAGCCTTGGGAGGACTGAAGCTTTCTTT
TRBJ1-5,TRBV18,.,TRBD1,CASSETGLTQPQHF,TGTGCCAGCTCAGAGACAGGGTTGACGCAGCCCCAGCATTTT
TRBJ1-5,TRBV18,once,.,CASSRKDQGQPQHF,TGTGCCAGCTCGCGAAAAGACCAGGGGCAGCCCCAGCATTTT